A few counts support the clone carrying this T cell receptor (beta chain). No antigen is known for it. The entry originates in a study of cytomegalovirus exposure and HLA in healthy donors. Study results and limitations: High sensitivity and specificity were reportedly achieved when the classifier diagnosed cytomegalovirus status. One later analysis reportedly identified an Asian-associated ancestry cluster that showed fewer N-insertions than the roughly 640-donor mean.

CDR3 size: 14 residues. In germline, CDR1 is SGHDT, CDR2 YYEEEE. Trimming took off 1 base at V and 4 bases at J, with 10 bases between the two ends. The donors comprised healthy bone marrow donors. With 60 Vbeta and 13 Jbeta primers, the PCR was carried out. Here immunoSEQ multiplex PCR was the method, and the copy in TCRdb shows in-frame clones only, minus some. The sample carries 150,000 to 200,000 clones, approximately 67% recorded once. This TCR derives from a woman aged 18-29 years in good health and CMV-seropositive. The chain carries TRBV5-6 and TRBJ2-3; no firm D call. Sample: PBMCs. The CDR3 loop is CASSLLKRADTQYF. Written as DNA, the CDR3 is TGTGCCAGCAGCTTGTTAAAGAGAGCAGATACGCAGTATTTT.